The 8 T cell receptor beta chains reported below all come from one sample, sequenced in a study of T cell repertoires in cytomegalovirus infection. These receptors lack a known antigen. MiXCR was run by TCRdb on the reads, yielding one entry per CDR3 protein. The table has about 220,000 distinct CDR3 sequences, approximately 40% seen once. The sequencing here drew on CD8+ T cells from cultured PBMCs, taken from culture after CMV antigen stimulation. The receptors were sampled from a human donor in good health (CMV status not recorded). Some clones in this sample may be carry-over from other donors' samples.

This clonotype was observed a handful of times. The chain joins TRBV6-5 to TRBJ2-7, with D possibly being TRBD1 (6 bases). Germline V CDR1 and CDR2: MNHEY, SVGAGI. CDR3 length: 13 amino acids. V lost 0 bases and J 4 bases, leaving 7 bases between the germline ends. The CDR3 here is CASSYSDSYEQYF. The CDR3 bases are TGTGCCAGCAGTTACTCGGACAGTTACGAGCAGTACTTC.

The chain links TRBV20-1 to TRBJ2-3, with 8 bases fitting TRBD2. The CDR3 loop spans 15 amino acids. With 1 base clipped from V and 5 bases from J, the junction kept 8 bases outside the gene matches. Germline V lookup: CDR1 DFQATT, CDR2 SNEGSKA (reference sequence). CDR3 nucleotide sequence: TGCAGTGCTAGAGGGCCCGGGAGGGCCGGAGATACGCAGTATTTT. Protein product: CSARGPGRAGDTQYF.

V and J are TRBV12-3 or TRBV12-4 and TRBJ1-6; no definite D call. The CDR3 totals 17 residues. Trimming took 3 bases from V and 0 from J, leaving 12 bases between them. The CDR3 nucleotides are TGTGCCAGCAGTTTCGGGCCAGAGTTCTCCTATAATTCACCCCTCCACTTT. It translates to CASSFGPEFSYNSPLHF.

This clonotype was counted between two and nine times. The gene calls are TRBV27 and TRBJ1-2; D perhaps matches TRBD1 (5 bases). CDR1 is MNHEY, CDR2 SMNVEV, per germline (reference sequence). The CDR3 has 14 amino acids. V was shortened by 2 bases and J by 4 bases, with 11 bases between the two germline ends. The CDR3 spells CASSLKGAGYGYTF. CDR3 DNA sequence: TGTGCCAGCAGTTTAAAAGGGGCGGGCTATGGCTACACCTTC.

The chain recombines TRBV30 with TRBJ2-2; no clear D gene. V gave up 2 bases and J gave up 0 bases, with 22 bases separating them. Germline V gene data show CDR1 as GTSNPN and CDR2 as SVGIG (reference sequence). CDR3 length: 19 amino acids. This CDR3 reads CAWSQSWSLRIPNTGELFF. The CDR3 DNA follows: TGTGCCTGGAGTCAATCTTGGAGCCTCAGAATTCCGAACACCGGGGAGCTGTTTTTT. Using reference TRBV30 and TRBJ2-2 for the parts outside the CDR3, the full variable domain is SQTIHQWPATLVQPVGSPLSLECTVEGTSNPNLYWYRQAAGRGLQLLFYSVGIGQISSEVPQNLSASRPQDRQFILSSKKLLLSDSGFYLCAWSQSWSLRIPNTGELFFGEGSRLTVL.

This clonotype came up a few times. The chain employs TRBV7-9 and TRBJ2-1; possibly TRBD1 or TRBD2 for D (5 bases each). The CDR3 has 16 amino acids. Germline lookup yields CDR1 SEHNR and CDR2 FQNEAQ (reference sequence). V lost 5 bases to trimming and J lost 5 bases, with 19 bases between them. The CDR3 DNA reads as TGTGCCAGCAGCCACCCCGTTGGGGGAGAGGACAATGAGCAGTTCTTC. Translating gives CASSHPVGGEDNEQFF.

This clonotype was seen a few times. The CDR3 coding sequence is TGTGCCAGCAGTCTCCCTGGGGACTCCTACGAGCAGTACTTC. This sequence encodes CASSLPGDSYEQYF. The chain links TRBV7-9 to TRBJ2-7; no reliable D call. The length of the CDR3 is 14 residues. V was shortened by 6 bases and J by 0 bases, with 12 bases between the two germline ends. Germline V gene data show CDR1 as SEHNR and CDR2 as FQNEAQ (reference sequence). Complete variable domain (other parts from reference TRBV7-9 and TRBJ2-7): DTGVSQNPRHKITKRGQNVTFRCDPISEHNRLYWYRQTLGQGPEFLTYFQNEAQLEKSRLLSDRFSAERPKGSFSTLEIQRTEQGDSAMYLCASSLPGDSYEQYFGPGTRLTVT.

The CDR3 coding sequence is TGTGCCAGTAGTATTGGGGAGCTAGCGGGACGCACAGATACGCAGTATTTT. Translated, it gives CASSIGELAGRTDTQYF. This chain connects TRBV19 to TRBJ2-3; 9 bases line up with TRBD2. Germline trimming cut 3 bases from V and 1 base from J; bases unmatched to any gene: 8. This CDR3 is built from 17 residues. The germline gives CDR1 LNHDA, CDR2 SQIVND (reference sequence).